Below are 27 T cell receptor beta chains sequenced from a single sample in a study of blood T cell repertoires in COVID-19. Here immunoSEQ multiplex PCR was the method, and the copy in TCRdb shows in-frame clones only, minus some. The sample records under 150,000 clones, around 86% being singletons. Sequencing used PBMCs or T cells enriched from blood (not recorded which). The receptors shown here come from a man younger than 45 who had recovered from COVID-19.

The chain carries TRBV4-1 and TRBJ2-7; D is possibly TRBD1 (5 bases). The CDR3 runs to 15 residues. Germline values: CDR1 MGHRA, CDR2 YSYEKL. With 1 base removed from V and 0 bases from J, the gap between germline ends came to 10 bases. This CDR3 is CASSQATTGSYEQYV. The DNA of the CDR3 is TGCGCCAGCAGCCAAGCTACCACAGGCTCCTACGAGCAGTACGTC.

The V gene is TRBV11-3, the J gene TRBJ2-5; 9 bases align to TRBD2. Germline CDR1 is SGHNT and CDR2 is YENEEA. V lost 5 bases and J lost 2; bases outside the gene matches: 9. The CDR3 runs 16 residues. The CDR3 protein is CASSPRSSGGQETQYF. Written as DNA, the CDR3 is TGTGCCAGCAGCCCCCGGAGTAGCGGGGGACAAGAGACCCAGTACTTC.

V gene TRBV7-9 combines with J gene TRBJ1-5, with no clear D. The ends were cut back, 5 bases at V and 0 bases at J, with 8 bases in the middle. The CDR3 length is 14 residues. Germline loops: CDR1 SEHNR, CDR2 FQNEAQ (reference sequence). The chain's CDR3 is CASSPGVSNQPQHF. The DNA of the CDR3 is TGTGCCAGCAGCCCCGGAGTTAGCAATCAGCCCCAGCATTTT.

The V gene is TRBV9, the J gene TRBJ1-1, with 7 bases aligning to TRBD1. CDR1 and CDR2 from the germline V gene are SGDLS and YYNGEE. V dropped 3 bases and J dropped 3; count of bases not matched to a gene: 20. The length of the CDR3 is 19 residues. CDR3 nucleotide sequence: TGTGCCAGCAGCGCCATACCGGGACAGTCTAAAAAGGGGCACACTGAAGCTTTCTTT. Translated: CASSAIPGQSKKGHTEAFF.

This rearrangement joins TRBV11-3 to TRBJ2-5, with D perhaps TRBD2 (6 bases). This CDR3 contains 14 residues. Between the trimmed V and J ends, which lost 5 bases and 4 bases, there was a span of 14 bases. The V gene's germline CDR1 is SGHNT and CDR2 YENEEA. The CDR3 here is CASSLWGEAETQYF. DNA of the CDR3: TGTGCCAGCAGCCTTTGGGGGGAGGCAGAGACCCAGTACTTC.

The chain carries TRBV21-1 and TRBJ1-1. TRBV21-1 is a pseudogene segment. The CDR3 length is 17 residues. The CDR3 bases are TGTGCCAGCAGCAAAAGGCTTCGGGGGGAGCGTTCGACTGAAGCTTTCTTT. It encodes CASSKRLRGERSTEAFF.

This clone was recorded only once. The chain combines TRBV7-9 with TRBJ1-4, with TRBD1 identical over 7 bases. The CDR3 contains 17 residues. CDR1 and CDR2 (germline): SEHNR, FQNEAQ (reference sequence). V lost 1 base to trimming and J lost 3 bases; unmatched junction nucleotides: 8. The CDR3 loop reads CASSLGWSGTANEKLFF. The CDR3 nucleotides are TGTGCCAGCAGCTTAGGTTGGTCGGGGACAGCTAATGAAAAACTGTTTTTT.

The chain joins TRBV5-5 to TRBJ2-7, with 10 bases matching TRBD1. The germline V gene has CDR1 SGHKS and CDR2 YYEKEE (reference sequence). This CDR3 comprises 16 residues. V lost 4 bases and J lost 6; bases outside the gene matches: 13. The chain's CDR3 is CASSPRTGGYVAEQYF. CDR3 in DNA: TGTGCCAGCAGCCCCAGGACAGGGGGGTACGTGGCCGAGCAGTACTTC.

The V and J genes are TRBV10-2 and TRBJ1-6, with unresolved D. The V end was cut by 4 bases, the J end by 8 bases, with 9 bases between. CDR3 size: 13 residues. CDR1 and CDR2 (germline): WSHSY, SAAADI. CDR3 nucleotides: TGCGCCAGCAGTGGACGGCGGGATTCACCCCTCCACTTT. Encoded protein: CASSGRRDSPLHF.

The chain carries TRBV7-2 and TRBJ2-1; the D gene is possibly TRBD2 (5 bases). Trimming took off 3 bases at V and 6 bases at J, with 12 bases between the two ends. The length of the CDR3 is 14 residues. Germline V gene data show CDR1 as SGHTA and CDR2 as FQGNSA. The CDR3 region has the DNA TGTGCCAGCAGCTTGGTGGGAGTCGTCAATGAGCAGTTCTTC. It yields the protein CASSLVGVVNEQFF.

The V gene is TRBV7-8, the J gene TRBJ1-4; D gene uncertain. V lost 3 bases to trimming and J lost 0 bases, with 14 bases between them. The CDR3 totals 17 residues. Looked up from germline, CDR1 is SGHVS and CDR2 is FQNEAQ. CDR3 residues: CASSFAGFPTTNEKLFF. The DNA for the CDR3 is TGTGCCAGCAGCTTTGCGGGATTTCCCACAACTAATGAAAAACTGTTTTTT. The full variable domain, its missing parts supplied by reference TRBV7-8 and TRBJ1-4, is GAGVSQSPRYKVAKRGQDVALRCDPISGHVSLFWYQQALGQGPEFLTYFQNEAQLDKSGLPSDRFFAERPEGSVSTLKIQRTQQEDSAVYLCASSFAGFPTTNEKLFFGSGTQLSVL.

The chain employs TRBV19 and TRBJ2-2; D possibly corresponds to TRBD2 (7 bases). The V and J ends lost 5 bases and 5 bases respectively, with 15 bases between them. CDR3 length: 15 amino acids. Looked up from germline, CDR1 is LNHDA and CDR2 is SQIVND (reference sequence). CDR3 sequence: CASSHRGAGTGELFF. In DNA form, the CDR3 reads TGTGCCAGTAGTCACCGGGGGGCGGGGACCGGGGAGCTGTTTTTT.

This chain joins TRBV30 and TRBJ1-2; 7 bases align to TRBD1. J lost 0 bases, V lost 4 bases, and 2 bases had no gene match. The length of the CDR3 is 13 residues. The germline CDR1 and CDR2 sequences are GTSNPN and SVGIG (reference sequence). This chain's CDR3 is CAWKGQANYGYTF. The CDR3 DNA is TGTGCCTGGAAAGGACAGGCTAACTATGGCTACACCTTC.

This chain links TRBV10-3 with TRBJ2-7, with 16 bases lining up with TRBD2. The ends lost 11 bases at V and 2 bases at J; junction bases unmatched: 9. Per the germline V gene, CDR1 is ENHRY and CDR2 is SYGVKD. This CDR3 is built from 16 residues. The CDR3 sequence is CASRGTSGRGTYEQYF. The DNA for the CDR3 is TGTGCCTCCAGGGGGACTAGCGGGAGGGGTACCTACGAGCAGTACTTC.

The J gene is TRBJ2-4, the V gene TRBV19; 11 bases agree with TRBD2. CDR3 length: 13 amino acids. Trimming cost V 4 bases and J 8 bases; bases outside gene matches: 1. CDR1 LNHDA and CDR2 SQIVND come from the germline V gene (reference sequence). The CDR3: CASSRGLADIQYF. For the CDR3, the DNA is TGTGCCAGTAGTAGGGGACTAGCGGACATTCAGTACTTC.

The chain carries TRBV27 and TRBJ2-3, with D unresolved. The CDR3 has 15 amino acids. CDR1 MNHEY and CDR2 SMNVEV come from the germline V gene (reference sequence). Trimming stripped 3 bases from V and 0 bases from J, with 10 bases between. The CDR3 reads CASSLSQTSTDTQYF. The CDR3 coding sequence is TGTGCCAGCAGTTTGTCACAGACGAGCACAGATACGCAGTATTTT.

In this sample, this clone turned up once. The J gene is TRBJ2-3, the V gene TRBV5-6, with 9 bases identical to TRBD2. The CDR3 runs 17 residues. Germline CDR1 SGHDT, CDR2 YYEEEE. V was pared by 0 bases and J by 6 bases, with 11 bases of the junction left unmatched. CDR3 residues: CASSLVIAGGPRDTQYF. The CDR3 region has the DNA TGTGCCAGCAGCTTGGTAATCGCGGGAGGGCCGAGGGATACGCAGTATTTT.

The genes are TRBV5-8 and TRBJ2-1, with TRBD2 identical over 8 bases. Losses at the gene ends were 3 bases for V and 1 base for J; bases not matched to a gene: 3. The CDR3 runs to 15 residues. The germline gives CDR1 SGHTS, CDR2 YDEGEE. CDR3 sequence reads: CASSSGGSSYNEQFF. CDR3 DNA: TGTGCCAGCAGCTCGGGGGGGTCTTCCTACAATGAGCAGTTCTTC.

The chain employs TRBV10-3 and TRBJ2-7; 16 bases are a match to TRBD2. Germline CDR1 is ENHRY and CDR2 is SYGVKD. The V gene end was trimmed by 6 bases and the J gene end by 7 bases; junction bases not matched to a gene: 6. The CDR3 sequence is 15 residues long. CDR3 sequence: CAIRGTSGRAGEQYF. The CDR3 coding sequence is TGTGCCATCAGGGGGACTAGCGGGAGGGCTGGAGAGCAGTACTTC.

This clone was seen just once. The chain recombines TRBV6-2 or TRBV6-3 with TRBJ2-1; TRBD2 matches at 8 bases. V dropped 2 bases and J dropped 3; count of bases not matched to a gene: 3. Germline CDR1 is MNHEY and CDR2 is SVGEGT. The CDR3 extends over 15 amino acids. The CDR3 region has the DNA TGTGCCAGCAGTTACGGGCTAGCGGGCTACAATGAGCAGTTCTTC. Translating gives CASSYGLAGYNEQFF.

This chain joins TRBV5-1 and TRBJ2-2; perhaps TRBD1 as D (6 bases). The CDR3 runs to 15 residues. Trimming left V 2 bases short and J 7 bases short, with 15 bases between. Germline loops: CDR1 SGHRS, CDR2 YFSETQ. This CDR3 reads CASSFIGQNGGELFF. Here the CDR3 DNA reads TGCGCCAGCAGCTTCATAGGACAGAATGGCGGGGAGCTGTTTTTT.

The rearrangement links TRBV5-6 to TRBJ1-2; no firm D call. The CDR3 has 15 amino acids. V gave up 4 bases and J gave up 6 bases, with 19 bases separating them. The germline V gene encodes CDR1 SGHDT and CDR2 YYEEEE. The DNA for the CDR3 is TGTGCCAGCAGCCGAGGGAGGGCTGCAGGAGATGGCTACACCTTC. Encoded protein: CASSRGRAAGDGYTF.

The chain combines TRBV3-1 (or the pseudogene TRBV3-2) with TRBJ2-5, with 8 bases identical to TRBD2. Germline V gene lookup returns CDR1 LGHDT and CDR2 YNNKEL (reference sequence). The CDR3 sequence is 16 residues long. J lost 5 bases, V lost 4 bases, and 12 bases had no gene match. CDR3 sequence: CASSPSGLAASETQYF. CDR3 nucleotide sequence: TGTGCCAGCAGCCCCAGCGGACTAGCCGCATCCGAGACCCAGTACTTC.

The chain has TRBV5-1 and TRBJ2-5, with 7 nucleotides matching TRBD1. Germline loops: CDR1 SGHRS, CDR2 YFSETQ. The CDR3 runs 14 residues. J gave up 2 bases and V 4 bases, and 5 bases lay outside the gene matches. This CDR3 reads CASSVRDSQETQYF. DNA of the CDR3: TGCGCCAGCAGCGTCCGGGACAGTCAAGAGACCCAGTACTTC.

The chain links TRBV7-9 to TRBJ1-1; TRBD1 matches at 8 bases. From germline, CDR1 is SEHNR and CDR2 FQNEAQ (reference sequence). This CDR3 contains 15 residues. With 4 bases clipped from V and 5 bases from J, the junction kept 9 bases outside the gene matches. Here the CDR3 reads CASSSTTTGATEAFF. The CDR3 DNA sequence: TGTGCCAGCAGCTCCACTACGACAGGGGCGACTGAAGCTTTCTTT.

The chain combines TRBV6-1 with TRBJ1-4, with D uncertain. The CDR3 runs to 12 residues. V was pared by 3 bases and J by 7 bases, with 6 bases between. Germline V lookup: CDR1 MNHNS, CDR2 SASEGT. The CDR3 spells CASSETFEKLFF. CDR3 DNA sequence: TGTGCCAGCAGTGAGACTTTTGAAAAACTGTTTTTT.

The genes are TRBV4-1 and TRBJ2-7; 13 bases agree with TRBD2. CDR1 is MGHRA, CDR2 YSYEKL, per germline. V shed 1 base and J 3 bases; nucleotides not matched to a gene: 3. This CDR3 has 16 residues. The CDR3 reads CASSQGRLAGGYEQYF. The CDR3 region has the DNA TGCGCCAGCAGCCAAGGTCGACTAGCGGGAGGCTACGAGCAGTACTTC.